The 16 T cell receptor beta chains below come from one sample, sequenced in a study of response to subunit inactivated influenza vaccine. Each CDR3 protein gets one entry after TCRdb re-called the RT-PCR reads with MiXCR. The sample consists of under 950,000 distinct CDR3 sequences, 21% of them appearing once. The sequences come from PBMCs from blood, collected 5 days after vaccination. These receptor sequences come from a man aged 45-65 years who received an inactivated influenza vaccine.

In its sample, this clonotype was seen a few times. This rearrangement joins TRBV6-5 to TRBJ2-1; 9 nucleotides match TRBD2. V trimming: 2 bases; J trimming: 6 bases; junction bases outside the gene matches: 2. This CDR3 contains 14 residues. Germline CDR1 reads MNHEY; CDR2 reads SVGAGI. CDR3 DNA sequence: TGTGCCAGCAGTTACGTAGCGGGGGCCAATGAGCAGTTCTTC. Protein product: CASSYVAGANEQFF.

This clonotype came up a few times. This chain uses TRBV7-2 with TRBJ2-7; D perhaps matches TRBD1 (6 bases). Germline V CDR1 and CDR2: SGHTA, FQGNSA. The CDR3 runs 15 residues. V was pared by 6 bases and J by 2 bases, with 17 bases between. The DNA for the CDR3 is TGTGCCAGCAGTTTTTCATATCGACAGGCCTACGAGCAGTACTTC. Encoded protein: CASSFSYRQAYEQYF.

CDR3 protein: CATSRVGVSSGNTIYF. CDR3 coding DNA: TGTGCCACCAGCAGAGTAGGGGTCAGCTCTGGAAACACCATATATTTT. The chain couples TRBV15 to TRBJ1-3; TRBD1 might be the D (5 bases). CDR1 and CDR2 (germline): LNHNV, YYDKDF (reference sequence). The CDR3 has 16 amino acids. V shed 1 base and J shed 0 bases, with 10 bases lying between them.

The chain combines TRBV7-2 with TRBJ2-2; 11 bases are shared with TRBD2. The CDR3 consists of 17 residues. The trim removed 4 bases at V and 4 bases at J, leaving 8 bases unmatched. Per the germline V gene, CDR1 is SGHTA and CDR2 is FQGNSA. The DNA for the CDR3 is TGTGCCAGCAGCTACCCACTAGCGGGGGAGCTCACCGGGGAGCTGTTTTTT. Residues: CASSYPLAGELTGELFF.

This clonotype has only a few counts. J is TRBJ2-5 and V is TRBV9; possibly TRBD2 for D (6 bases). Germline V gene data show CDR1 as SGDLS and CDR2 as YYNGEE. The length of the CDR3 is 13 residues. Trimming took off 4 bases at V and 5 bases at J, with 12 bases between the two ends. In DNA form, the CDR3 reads TGTGCCAGCAGCCAACTAGGAGGGGAGACCCAGTACTTC. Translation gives CASSQLGGETQYF.

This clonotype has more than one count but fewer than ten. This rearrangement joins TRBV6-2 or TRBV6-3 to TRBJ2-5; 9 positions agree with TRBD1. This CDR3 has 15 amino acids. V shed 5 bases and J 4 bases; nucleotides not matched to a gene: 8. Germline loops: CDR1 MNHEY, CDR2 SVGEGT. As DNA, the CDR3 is TGTGCCAGCAGTACAACCGGGACAGGGATAGAGACCCAGTACTTC. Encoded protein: CASSTTGTGIETQYF.

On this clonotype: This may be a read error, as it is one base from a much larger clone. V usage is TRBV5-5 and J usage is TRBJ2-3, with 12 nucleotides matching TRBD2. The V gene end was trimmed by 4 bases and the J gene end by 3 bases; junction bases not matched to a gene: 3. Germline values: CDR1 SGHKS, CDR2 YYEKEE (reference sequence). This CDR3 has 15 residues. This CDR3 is CASSVTSGRTDTQYF. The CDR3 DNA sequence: TGTGCCAGCAGCGTGACTAGCGGGAGAACAGATACGCAGTATTTT.

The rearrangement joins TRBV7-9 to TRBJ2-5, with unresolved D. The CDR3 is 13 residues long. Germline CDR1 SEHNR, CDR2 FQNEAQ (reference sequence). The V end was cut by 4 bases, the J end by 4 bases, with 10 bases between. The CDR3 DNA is TGTGCCAGCAGCTCGTTCGCAAGAGAGACCCAGTACTTC. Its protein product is CASSSFARETQYF.

The CDR3: CASSQGREFGGYTF. The CDR3 DNA follows: TGTGCCAGCAGCCAAGGGCGGGAGTTCGGTGGCTACACCTTC. The gene calls are TRBV14 and TRBJ1-2; no clear D gene. Germline assignment: CDR1 SGHDN and CDR2 FVKESK. The CDR3 extends over 14 amino acids. The V end lost 1 base, the J end lost 7 bases, and 13 bases lay between the germline ends. The whole variable domain, filled in from reference TRBV14 and TRBJ1-2, reads EAGVTQFPSHSVIEKGQTVTLRCDPISGHDNLYWYRRVMGKEIKFLLHFVKESKQDESGMPNNRFLAERTGGTYSTLKVQPAELEDSGVYFCASSQGREFGGYTFGSGTRLTVV.

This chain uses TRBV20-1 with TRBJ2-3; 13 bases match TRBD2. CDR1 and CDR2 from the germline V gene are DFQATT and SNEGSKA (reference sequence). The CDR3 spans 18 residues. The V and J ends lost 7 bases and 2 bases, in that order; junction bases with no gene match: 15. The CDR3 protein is CSVEGLAGREVNTDTQYF. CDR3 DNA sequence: TGCAGTGTTGAGGGACTAGCGGGGAGGGAAGTTAACACAGATACGCAGTATTTT.

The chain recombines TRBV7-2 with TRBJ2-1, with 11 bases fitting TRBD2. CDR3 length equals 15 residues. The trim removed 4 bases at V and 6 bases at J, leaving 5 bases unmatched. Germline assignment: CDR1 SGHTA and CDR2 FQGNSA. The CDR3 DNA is TGTGCCAGCAGCTCGGGACTAGCGGTGATCAATGAGCAGTTCTTC. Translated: CASSSGLAVINEQFF.

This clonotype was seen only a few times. CDR3 nucleotide sequence: TGCAGTGGGAGGGAGGGGTCGAGCTACGAGCAGTACTTC. This codes for CSGREGSSYEQYF. The chain employs TRBV20-1 and TRBJ2-7; TRBD2 aligns across 7 bases. V gave up 7 bases and J gave up 3 bases; unmatched junction bases: 9. CDR3 length: 13 residues. Germline-derived CDR1 and CDR2 are DFQATT and SNEGSKA (reference sequence).

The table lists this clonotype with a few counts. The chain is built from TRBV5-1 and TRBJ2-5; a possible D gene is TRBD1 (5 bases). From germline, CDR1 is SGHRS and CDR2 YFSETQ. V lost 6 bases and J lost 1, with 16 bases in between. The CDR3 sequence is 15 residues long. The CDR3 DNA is TGCGCCAGCATAGCTGACAGTTTCCCCCAAGAGACCCAGTACTTC. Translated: CASIADSFPQETQYF. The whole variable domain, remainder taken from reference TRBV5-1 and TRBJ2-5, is KAGVTQTPRYLIKTRGQQVTLSCSPISGHRSVSWYQQTPGQGLQFLFEYFSETQRNKGNFPGRFSGRQFSNSRSEMNVSTLELGDSALYLCASIADSFPQETQYFGPGTRLLVL.

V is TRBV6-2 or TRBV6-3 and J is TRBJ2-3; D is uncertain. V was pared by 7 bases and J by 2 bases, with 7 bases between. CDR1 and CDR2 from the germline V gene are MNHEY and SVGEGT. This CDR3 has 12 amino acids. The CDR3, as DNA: TGTGCCAGCATTGACAACACAGATACGCAGTATTTT. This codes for CASIDNTDTQYF.

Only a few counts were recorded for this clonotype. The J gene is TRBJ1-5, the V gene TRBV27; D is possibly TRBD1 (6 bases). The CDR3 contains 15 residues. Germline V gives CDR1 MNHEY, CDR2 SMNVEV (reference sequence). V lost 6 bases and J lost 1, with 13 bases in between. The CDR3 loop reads CASRLGAGSNQPQHF. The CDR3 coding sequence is TGTGCCAGCAGGTTGGGGGCGGGGAGCAATCAGCCCCAGCATTTT.

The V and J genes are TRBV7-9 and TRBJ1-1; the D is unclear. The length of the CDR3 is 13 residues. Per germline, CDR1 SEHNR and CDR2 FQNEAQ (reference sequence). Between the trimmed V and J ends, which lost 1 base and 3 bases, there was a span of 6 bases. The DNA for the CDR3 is TGTGCCAGCAGCTTAGATGGGTACACTGAAGCTTTCTTT. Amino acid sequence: CASSLDGYTEAFF. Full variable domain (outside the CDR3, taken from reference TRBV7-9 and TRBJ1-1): DTGVSQNPRHKITKRGQNVTFRCDPISEHNRLYWYRQTLGQGPEFLTYFQNEAQLEKSRLLSDRFSAERPKGSFSTLEIQRTEQGDSAMYLCASSLDGYTEAFFGQGTRLTVV.